This entry lists 13 T cell receptor beta chains sequenced from one sample in a study of CD8+ T cells in alopecia areata (dated by TCRdb to about 2018). The library was made by the immunoSEQ multiplex PCR assay. RNA was extracted from all samples and reverse transcribed into cDNA, which served as template for TCR sequencing. This immuneACCESS table, as held by TCRdb, lists in-frame sequences with V and J called but not all clones. Of the missing ones, under half trace to an unresolved V gene in checked studies; the others have no known cause. The sample has about 160,000 clones on record, under 70% of them singletons. The ten largest clonotypes hold roughly 0.85% of the sample. Per the publication, the time point label means: less than five weeks on oral tofacitinib. Reading the label with the study, this specimen's treatment or condition is: oral pan-JAK inhibitor, 5-10 mg twice daily. The specimen was CD4+ T cells sorted from blood, collected at week 4, from a patient treated with tofacitinib. The source is a human donor with alopecia areata.

The V call is TRBV30, the J call TRBJ2-7, with unresolved D. CDR1 is GTSNPN and CDR2 is SVGIG in the germline V gene (reference sequence). Trimming took off 1 base at V and 2 bases at J, with 9 bases between the two ends. CDR3 length: 13 amino acids. CDR3 protein: CAWSGGPPYEQYF. Written as DNA, the CDR3 is TGTGCCTGGAGTGGGGGTCCGCCCTACGAGCAGTACTTC. The full variable domain, in which reference TRBV30 and TRBJ2-7 provide the parts outside the CDR3, is SQTIHQWPATLVQPVGSPLSLECTVEGTSNPNLYWYRQAAGRGLQLLFYSVGIGQISSEVPQNLSASRPQDRQFILSSKKLLLSDSGFYLCAWSGGPPYEQYFGPGTRLTVT.

This clone was observed a few times. The chain couples TRBV7-9 to TRBJ2-5, with D tentatively TRBD2 (5 bases). Deletions cut 2 bases from V and 5 bases from J, with 9 bases between. Germline loops: CDR1 SEHNR, CDR2 FQNEAQ (reference sequence). CDR3 length: 13 amino acids. This CDR3 is CASSLSLAETQYF. The CDR3 DNA reads TGTGCCAGCAGCTTAAGTCTAGCTGAGACCCAGTACTTC.

The rearrangement links TRBV20-1 to TRBJ2-7; D is uncertain. Trimming stripped 1 base from V and 5 bases from J, with 6 bases between. In germline, CDR1 is DFQATT, CDR2 SNEGSKA (reference sequence). This CDR3 contains 11 residues. CDR3 in DNA: TGCAGTGCTAGAGTGCTGGACGAGCAGTACTTC. Translated: CSARVLDEQYF.

The chain is built from TRBV29-1 and TRBJ1-5, with D perhaps matching TRBD1 (6 bases). The CDR3 has 13 residues. Germline CDR1 SQVTM, CDR2 ANQGSEA. Between the trimmed V and J ends, which lost 4 bases and 4 bases, there was a span of 11 bases. CDR3 in DNA: TGCAGCGTTGGTGGACAGACTAATCAGCCCCAGCATTTT. Translation: CSVGGQTNQPQHF.

This clone was detected a few times. The gene calls are TRBV29-1 and TRBJ2-3; no clear D. Germline V gene lookup returns CDR1 SQVTM and CDR2 ANQGSEA. This CDR3 region has 13 residues. V was shortened by 4 bases and J by 2 bases, with 10 bases between the two germline ends. The CDR3 loop is CSVGQKLTDTQYF. CDR3 sequence (DNA): TGCAGCGTTGGGCAGAAGCTCACAGATACGCAGTATTTT.

V gene TRBV4-3 combines with J gene TRBJ2-2; D might be TRBD2 (6 bases). Trimming left V 0 bases short and J 1 base short, with 12 bases between. CDR3 length equals 17 residues. Germline CDR1 and CDR2: LGHNA and YSLEER. For the CDR3, the DNA is TGCGCCAGCAGCCAAGAGGCAGGGAGGATGAACACCGGGGAGCTGTTTTTT. It encodes CASSQEAGRMNTGELFF.

The chain combines TRBV29-1 with TRBJ2-7, with 10 bases identical to TRBD2. Trimming at V came to 7 bases and at J to 5 bases, leaving 8 bases not matched to a gene. CDR3 length: 13 residues. The V gene's germline CDR1 is SQVTM and CDR2 ANQGSEA. CDR3 DNA: TGCAGCGGGACTAGCGGCCGCGGGGACGAGCAGTACTTC. Amino acid sequence: CSGTSGRGDEQYF.

The genes are TRBV25-1 and TRBJ2-3; D might be TRBD2 (5 bases). In germline, CDR1 is MGHDK, CDR2 SYGVNS. This CDR3 has 13 amino acids. The V and J ends lost 2 bases and 7 bases respectively, with 10 bases between them. CDR3 in DNA: TGTGCCAGCAGTGAAGCCGGACTTAATACGCAGTATTTT. Translated, it gives CASSEAGLNTQYF.

The chain carries TRBV10-3 and TRBJ2-7; 7 bases align to TRBD2. V shed 4 bases, J shed 2 bases, and the junction held 2 bases outside the gene matches. CDR3 size: 13 residues. The V gene's germline CDR1 is ENHRY and CDR2 SYGVKD. In DNA, the CDR3 is TGTGCCATCAGTGGGCGGGGGACCTACGAGCAGTACTTC. This gives the protein CAISGRGTYEQYF.

The chain combines TRBV4-2 with TRBJ1-4; D might be TRBD1 (6 bases). Germline CDR1 is LGHNA and CDR2 is YNFKEQ. CDR3 length: 15 residues. Trimming shortened V by 4 bases and J by 4 bases, and 13 bases separated the two germline ends. CDR3 amino acids: CASSLSDSSNEKLFF. DNA of the CDR3: TGTGCCAGCAGCCTCTCGGACAGCAGTAATGAAAAACTGTTTTTT.

This clone has just one count. The chain carries TRBV15 and TRBJ1-1; 7 bases line up with TRBD1. After removal of 0 bases from V and 5 bases from J, the junction contained 3 bases not matched to a gene. The CDR3 has 14 amino acids. Germline CDR1 LNHNV, CDR2 YYDKDF (reference sequence). CDR3 sequence (DNA): TGTGCCACCAGCAGAGACAGGGGGAGGACTGAAGCTTTCTTT. It is translated as CATSRDRGRTEAFF.

The chain carries TRBV27 and TRBJ1-5; unclear D gene. The CDR3 has 13 amino acids. The germline V gene has CDR1 MNHEY and CDR2 SMNVEV (reference sequence). V dropped 5 bases and J dropped 5 bases, with 10 bases sitting between them. The CDR3 spells CASSTRPYQPQHF. The CDR3 nucleotides read TGTGCCAGCAGTACACGACCGTATCAGCCCCAGCATTTT.

V and J are TRBV4-2 and TRBJ1-1; D ambiguous. V lost 4 bases, J lost 7 bases, and 13 bases lay in between. The length of the CDR3 is 13 residues. Germline V lookup: CDR1 LGHNA, CDR2 YNFKEQ. As DNA, the CDR3 is TGTGCCAGCAGCCGCGACCCAATGGGTGAAGCTTTCTTT. Amino acids: CASSRDPMGEAFF.